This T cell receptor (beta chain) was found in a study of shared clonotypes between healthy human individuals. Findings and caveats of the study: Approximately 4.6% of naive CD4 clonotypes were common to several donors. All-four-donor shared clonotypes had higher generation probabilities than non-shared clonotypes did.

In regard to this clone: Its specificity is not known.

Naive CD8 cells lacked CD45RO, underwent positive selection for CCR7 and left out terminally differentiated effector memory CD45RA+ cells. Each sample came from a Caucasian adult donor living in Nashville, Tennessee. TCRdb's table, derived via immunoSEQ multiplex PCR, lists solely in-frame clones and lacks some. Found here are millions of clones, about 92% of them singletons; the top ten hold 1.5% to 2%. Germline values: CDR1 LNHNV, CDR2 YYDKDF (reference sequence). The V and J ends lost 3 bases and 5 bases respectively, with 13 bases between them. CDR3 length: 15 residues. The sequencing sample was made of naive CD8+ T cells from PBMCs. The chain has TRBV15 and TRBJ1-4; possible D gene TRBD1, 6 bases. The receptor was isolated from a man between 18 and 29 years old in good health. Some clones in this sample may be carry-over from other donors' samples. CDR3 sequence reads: CATSRTTGLNEKLFF. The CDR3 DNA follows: TGTGCCACCAGCAGGACGACAGGATTGAATGAAAAACTGTTTTTT.